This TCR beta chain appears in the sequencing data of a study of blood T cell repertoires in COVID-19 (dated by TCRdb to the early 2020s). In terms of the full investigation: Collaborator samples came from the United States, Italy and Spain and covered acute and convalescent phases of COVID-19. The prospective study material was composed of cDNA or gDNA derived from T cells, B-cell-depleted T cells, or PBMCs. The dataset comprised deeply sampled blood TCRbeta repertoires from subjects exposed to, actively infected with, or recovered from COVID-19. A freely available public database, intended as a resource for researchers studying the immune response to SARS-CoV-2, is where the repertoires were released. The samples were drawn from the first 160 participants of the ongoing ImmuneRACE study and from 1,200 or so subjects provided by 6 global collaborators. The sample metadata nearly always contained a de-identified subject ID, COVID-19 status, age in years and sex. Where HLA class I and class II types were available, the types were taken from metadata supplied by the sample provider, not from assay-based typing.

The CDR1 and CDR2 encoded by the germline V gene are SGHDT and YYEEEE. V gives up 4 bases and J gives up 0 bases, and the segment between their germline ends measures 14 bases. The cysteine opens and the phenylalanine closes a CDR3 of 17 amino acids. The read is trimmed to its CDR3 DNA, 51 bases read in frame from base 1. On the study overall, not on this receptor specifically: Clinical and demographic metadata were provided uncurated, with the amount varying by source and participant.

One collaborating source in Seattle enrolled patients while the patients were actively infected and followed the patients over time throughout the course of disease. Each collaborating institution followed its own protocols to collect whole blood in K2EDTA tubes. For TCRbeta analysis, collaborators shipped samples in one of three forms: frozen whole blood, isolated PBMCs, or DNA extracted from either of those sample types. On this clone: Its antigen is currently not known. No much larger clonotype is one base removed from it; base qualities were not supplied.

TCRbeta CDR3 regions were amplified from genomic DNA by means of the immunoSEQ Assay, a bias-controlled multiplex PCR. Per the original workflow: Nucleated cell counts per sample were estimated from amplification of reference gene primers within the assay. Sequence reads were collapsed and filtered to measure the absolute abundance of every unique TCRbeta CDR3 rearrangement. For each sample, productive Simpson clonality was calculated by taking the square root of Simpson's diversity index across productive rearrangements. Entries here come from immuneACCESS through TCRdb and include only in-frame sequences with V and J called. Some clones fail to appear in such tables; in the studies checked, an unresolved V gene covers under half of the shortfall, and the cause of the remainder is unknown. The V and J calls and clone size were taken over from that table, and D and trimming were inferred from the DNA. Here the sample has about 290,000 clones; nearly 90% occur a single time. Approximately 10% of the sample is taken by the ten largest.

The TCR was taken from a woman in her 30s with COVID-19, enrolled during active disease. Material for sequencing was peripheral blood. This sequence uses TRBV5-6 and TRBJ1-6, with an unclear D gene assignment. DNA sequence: TGTGCCAGCAGCGGGAGGACGGAGAGCTCCTATAATTCACCCCTCCACTTT. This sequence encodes CASSGRTESSYNSPLHF.